One sample yielded the 12 T cell receptor beta chains listed below, sequenced in a study of shared clonotypes between healthy human individuals. The repertoire was sequenced with immunoSEQ multiplex PCR; TCRdb's copy has only in-frame clones and lacks some. This sample has millions of clones; approximately 94% occur once, and the top ten carry roughly 0.14%. The sequenced material came from naive CD4+ T cells sorted from blood. The sample's subset: CD45RA+ positively selected. The receptor source for this set is a man younger than 35 in good health.

The gene calls are TRBV15 and TRBJ2-1, with D possibly matching TRBD1 (6 bases). CDR3 length: 15 amino acids. CDR1 LNHNV and CDR2 YYDKDF come from the germline V gene (reference sequence). V gave up 1 base and J gave up 3 bases, with 10 bases separating them. The CDR3 spells CATSRGTENYNEQFF. The CDR3, as DNA: TGTGCCACCAGCAGAGGGACAGAGAACTACAATGAGCAGTTCTTC.

The rearrangement uses TRBV5-1 and TRBJ2-5, with no clear D. The CDR3 length is 14 residues. CDR1 is SGHRS, CDR2 YFSETQ, per germline. V lost 0 bases and J lost 2, with 8 bases in between. CDR3 sequence reads: CASSLANGQETQYF. The CDR3 DNA follows: TGCGCCAGCAGCTTGGCCAACGGTCAAGAGACCCAGTACTTC. Supplemented by reference TRBV5-1 and TRBJ2-5, the full variable domain reads KAGVTQTPRYLIKTRGQQVTLSCSPISGHRSVSWYQQTPGQGLQFLFEYFSETQRNKGNFPGRFSGRQFSNSRSEMNVSTLELGDSALYLCASSLANGQETQYFGPGTRLLVL.

The chain is built from TRBV9 and TRBJ2-7; the match to TRBD1 covers 10 bases. Germline V lookup: CDR1 SGDLS, CDR2 YYNGEE. Trimming took 2 bases from V and 6 from J; bases not matched to a gene: 2. The CDR3 runs to 13 residues. The CDR3: CASSVDRGREQYF. CDR3 nucleotide sequence: TGTGCCAGCAGCGTCGACAGGGGGCGCGAGCAGTACTTC.

A word on this clone: This sample includes further DNA sequences coding for the same CDR3. The V and J genes are TRBV5-6 and TRBJ1-1; D not certain. Germline values: CDR1 SGHDT, CDR2 YYEEEE. The V end was cut by 1 base, the J end by 0 bases, with 7 bases between. The CDR3 contains 14 residues. The CDR3 bases are TGTGCCAGCAGCTTGTGGAGAATGAACACTGAAGCTTTCTTT. Its translation is CASSLWRMNTEAFF.

This chain uses TRBV5-4 with TRBJ2-4; D might be TRBD2 (6 bases). This CDR3 comprises 15 residues. CDR1 and CDR2 (germline): SGHNT, YYREEE (reference sequence). Trimming pared 2 bases from V and 0 bases from J, leaving 9 bases between. CDR3 protein: CASSLGRIAKNIQYF. The CDR3 bases are TGTGCCAGCAGCTTAGGGAGGATAGCCAAAAACATTCAGTACTTC.

The chain links TRBV4-2 to TRBJ2-1, with 8 positions matching TRBD2. This CDR3 region has 16 residues. Germline V CDR1 and CDR2: LGHNA, YNFKEQ. V shed 1 base, J shed 6 bases, and the junction held 8 bases outside the gene matches. The CDR3 spells CASSQGGRGGPNEQFF. DNA for the CDR3: TGTGCCAGCAGCCAAGGGGGACGGGGGGGCCCCAATGAGCAGTTCTTC.

The chain uses TRBV28 and TRBJ1-6, with D unclear. Between the trimmed V and J ends, which lost 7 bases and 10 bases, there was a span of 17 bases. Germline lookup yields CDR1 MDHEN and CDR2 SYDVKM. CDR3 length: 14 residues. The CDR3 protein is CASKGESPGSPLHF. The CDR3 DNA is TGTGCCAGCAAGGGCGAGAGCCCGGGGTCACCCCTCCACTTT.

This rearrangement joins TRBV11-2 to TRBJ2-2; 12 bases agree with TRBD2. Germline assignment: CDR1 SGHAT and CDR2 FQNNGV. The CDR3 consists of 17 residues. Trimming removed 5 bases from V and 3 bases from J; junction bases left unmatched: 7. CDR3 in amino acids: CASSVLAGGPDTGELFF. The CDR3 DNA is TGTGCCAGCAGCGTGCTAGCGGGGGGGCCGGACACCGGGGAGCTGTTTTTT.

The chain links TRBV5-6 to TRBJ2-7, with D possibly being TRBD2 (6 bases). The CDR3 has 16 residues. CDR1 and CDR2 from the germline V gene are SGHDT and YYEEEE. The germline V and J ends were trimmed by 5 bases and 0 bases, with 18 bases remaining between them. CDR3 residues: CASSPPGVVYSYEQYF. CDR3 in DNA: TGTGCCAGCAGTCCTCCGGGGGTGGTTTACTCCTACGAGCAGTACTTC.

The chain couples TRBV19 to TRBJ1-5; 9 bases are shared with TRBD1. Germline CDR1 reads LNHDA; CDR2 reads SQIVND (reference sequence). The CDR3 contains 18 residues. Trimming took 4 bases from V and 0 from J; bases not matched to a gene: 10. CDR3 in amino acids: CASSTPGQGLYSNQPQHF. DNA of the CDR3: TGTGCCAGTAGTACACCGGGACAGGGCCTTTATAGCAATCAGCCCCAGCATTTT.

The chain is built from TRBV7-2 and TRBJ2-7; TRBD2 matches 9 bases. Germline V gene data show CDR1 as SGHTA and CDR2 as FQGNSA. V shed 5 bases and J 1 base; nucleotides not matched to a gene: 6. The CDR3 extends over 15 amino acids. This chain's CDR3 is CASSAQRGASYEQYF. The CDR3 DNA sequence: TGTGCCAGCAGCGCCCAGCGGGGGGCATCCTACGAGCAGTACTTC.

The V and J genes are TRBV19 and TRBJ2-7, with D maybe TRBD1 (5 bases). The CDR3 loop spans 16 amino acids. Germline CDR1 is LNHDA and CDR2 is SQIVND (reference sequence). Deletions cut 3 bases from V and 2 bases from J, with 17 bases between. Here the CDR3 DNA reads TGTGCCAGTAGTATTCTGGGGCAGTTGGATCCCTACGAGCAGTACTTC. This gives the protein CASSILGQLDPYEQYF. The whole variable domain, remainder taken from reference TRBV19 and TRBJ2-7, is DGGITQSPKYLFRKEGQNVTLSCEQNLNHDAMYWYRQDPGQGLRLIYYSQIVNDFQKGDIAEGYSVSREKKESFPLTVTSAQKNPTAFYLCASSILGQLDPYEQYFGPGTRLTVT.